What follows are 23 T cell receptor beta chains derived from one specimen sequenced in a study of cytomegalovirus exposure and HLA in healthy donors (dated by TCRdb to the late 2010s). The method was the immunoSEQ multiplex PCR assay. The multiplex PCR relied on a mix of 60 forward primers for TCR Vbeta segments and 13 reverse primers for TCR Jbeta segments. TCRdb mirrors the immuneACCESS table, restricted to in-frame sequences. Some clones are absent from its copies; in checked studies, under half trace to an unresolved V gene, and the reason for the others is unknown. The sample includes 130,000 to 150,000 clones, with roughly 80% observed a single time. The ten most abundant clones make up more than 0.95% of the sample. The sample consisted of PBMCs. The receptors were gathered from a man between 18 and 35 years old in good health and CMV-seronegative.

In this sample, this clone turned up once. V and J are TRBV6-6 and TRBJ2-3; D remains ambiguous. The ends were cut back, 0 bases at V and 4 bases at J, with 8 bases in the middle. Looked up from germline, CDR1 is MNHNY and CDR2 is SVGAGI (reference sequence). CDR3 length equals 14 residues. CDR3 sequence (DNA): TGTGCCAGCAGTTACTCGTTTGGGCCAGATACGCAGTATTTT. This encodes CASSYSFGPDTQYF.

The V call is TRBV7-9, the J call TRBJ1-2, with TRBD1 identical over 8 bases. The CDR3 consists of 15 residues. V shed 5 bases, J shed 4 bases, and the junction held 9 bases outside the gene matches. Germline-derived CDR1 and CDR2 are SEHNR and FQNEAQ (reference sequence). CDR3 sequence: CASSALDRGGYGYTF. CDR3 DNA: TGTGCCAGCAGCGCGCTCGACAGGGGTGGCTATGGCTACACCTTC.

V usage is TRBV11-2 and J usage is TRBJ1-1; D is undetermined. The CDR3 length is 15 residues. Trimming took 0 bases from V and 0 from J, leaving 8 bases between them. The germline CDR1 and CDR2 sequences are SGHAT and FQNNGV. The CDR3 loop reads CASSLERLMNTEAFF. CDR3 coding DNA: TGTGCCAGCAGCTTAGAGAGACTGATGAACACTGAAGCTTTCTTT.

This chain links TRBV7-9 with TRBJ2-5; 8 nucleotides match TRBD1. Germline V gives CDR1 SEHNR, CDR2 FQNEAQ (reference sequence). Trimming removed 5 bases from V and 6 bases from J; junction bases left unmatched: 11. CDR3 length equals 15 residues. This CDR3 is CASSPTSGGGKTQYF. CDR3 bases: TGTGCCAGCAGCCCAACATCAGGGGGCGGGAAGACCCAGTACTTC.

The chain is built from TRBV11-1 and TRBJ1-5; D unresolved. The CDR3 loop spans 13 amino acids. Germline V gives CDR1 SGHAT, CDR2 FQDESV (reference sequence). With 5 bases removed from V and 4 bases from J, the gap between germline ends came to 9 bases. CDR3 protein: CASSPDLNQPQHF. CDR3 sequence (DNA): TGTGCCAGCAGCCCCGACTTAAATCAGCCCCAGCATTTT.

The V call is TRBV6-5, the J call TRBJ2-3; a possible D gene is TRBD2 (7 bases). The ends were cut back, 1 base at V and 4 bases at J, with 12 bases in the middle. CDR3 length: 15 amino acids. Germline V gene sequence: CDR1 MNHEY, CDR2 SVGAGI. The CDR3 reads CASSYWGGAPDTQYF. The CDR3 bases are TGTGCCAGCAGTTACTGGGGGGGGGCCCCAGATACGCAGTATTTT.

For this clone: An end of the junction does not agree with germline; a read error may underlie this. V is TRBV7-7 and J is TRBJ2-1; D is unresolved. The CDR3 consists of 14 residues. Germline CDR1 reads SSHAT; CDR2 reads FNYEAQ (reference sequence). The CDR3 DNA reads as TGTGCTAGCAGCTTAGGCGACAATCCGAATGAGCAGTTCTTC. Amino acid sequence: CASSLGDNPNEQFF. Full variable domain (missing parts from reference TRBV7-7 and TRBJ2-1): GAGVSQSPRYKVTKRGQDVTLRCDPISSHATLYWYQQALGQGPEFLTYFNYEAQPDKSGLPSDRFSAERPEGSISTLTIQRTEQRDSAMYRCASSLGDNPNEQFFGPGTRLTVL.

The rearrangement uses TRBV27 and TRBJ1-6; 9 positions match TRBD1. CDR1 MNHEY and CDR2 SMNVEV come from the germline V gene (reference sequence). V shed 7 bases and J 7 bases; nucleotides not matched to a gene: 5. The CDR3 consists of 14 residues. The DNA for the CDR3 is TGTGCCAGCACCCTGGGACAGGGAAATTCACCCCTCCACTTT. Its protein product is CASTLGQGNSPLHF.

This chain uses TRBV7-2 with TRBJ1-1; TRBD1 might be the D (5 bases). CDR1 is SGHTA and CDR2 is FQGNSA in the germline V gene. This CDR3 region has 15 residues. With 1 base removed from V and 2 bases from J, the gap between germline ends came to 11 bases. The CDR3 loop reads CASSLVAQVNTEAFF. CDR3 DNA: TGTGCCAGCAGCTTAGTAGCACAGGTCAACACTGAAGCTTTCTTT.

V usage is TRBV6-5 and J usage is TRBJ1-2; 11 bases line up with TRBD1. In germline, CDR1 is MNHEY, CDR2 SVGAGI. Trimming cost V 5 bases and J 4 bases; bases outside gene matches: 3. The CDR3 is 14 residues long. CDR3: CASSGTGGGYGYTF. The CDR3 DNA reads TGTGCCAGCAGTGGGACAGGGGGGGGCTATGGCTACACCTTC.

This clone was counted once. J is TRBJ1-3 and V is TRBV18; tentatively, D is TRBD1 (6 bases). V was trimmed by 3 bases and J by 0 bases, leaving 9 bases between them. CDR3 length: 15 residues. The germline gives CDR1 KGHSH, CDR2 LQKENI. CDR3 protein: CASSPGTPSGNTIYF. The CDR3 DNA reads TGTGCCAGCTCACCGGGGACACCCTCTGGAAACACCATATATTTT. Full variable domain (missing parts from reference TRBV18 and TRBJ1-3): NAGVMQNPRHLVRRRGQEARLRCSPMKGHSHVYWYRQLPEEGLKFMVYLQKENIIDESGMPKERFSAEFPKEGPSILRIQQVVRGDSAAYFCASSPGTPSGNTIYFGEGSWLTVV.

The chain carries TRBV6-5 and TRBJ1-1; no clear D. The CDR3 sequence is 13 residues long. V shed 5 bases and J shed 3 bases, with 10 bases lying between them. The germline CDR1 and CDR2 sequences are MNHEY and SVGAGI. CDR3 DNA: TGTGCCAGCAGTGAAGGTGGGCACACTGAAGCTTTCTTT. It codes for CASSEGGHTEAFF.

J is TRBJ2-7 and V is TRBV7-9; 8 bases match TRBD2. Unmatched junction bases numbered 10, after V lost 8 bases and J lost 4 bases. This CDR3 is built from 14 residues. Looked up from germline, CDR1 is SEHNR and CDR2 is FQNEAQ (reference sequence). The CDR3 bases are TGTGCCAGCTCGGGGGGGGCGGGTGGGTACGAGCAGTACTTC. The encoded protein is CASSGGAGGYEQYF. Full variable domain (missing parts from reference TRBV7-9 and TRBJ2-7): DTGVSQNPRHKITKRGQNVTFRCDPISEHNRLYWYRQTLGQGPEFLTYFQNEAQLEKSRLLSDRFSAERPKGSFSTLEIQRTEQGDSAMYLCASSGGAGGYEQYFGPGTRLTVT.

J is TRBJ1-1 and V is TRBV5-5; D may be TRBD1 (5 bases). Germline V lookup: CDR1 SGHKS, CDR2 YYEKEE (reference sequence). The CDR3 consists of 13 residues. Trimming took 6 bases from V and 2 from J, leaving 11 bases between them. Written as DNA, the CDR3 is TGTGCCAGCACTGTGACAGATAACACTGAAGCTTTCTTT. Residues: CASTVTDNTEAFF.

The rearrangement links TRBV27 to TRBJ2-5; a possible D gene is TRBD1 (5 bases). The J call may be in error: the DNA end matches TRBJ2-7 better. The CDR3 contains 13 residues. Looked up from germline, CDR1 is MNHEY and CDR2 is SMNVEV (reference sequence). In nucleotides, the CDR3 is TGTGCCAGCAGTCAGACAGTTTCCTACGAGCAGTACTTC. Translation: CASSQTVSYEQYF.

V usage is TRBV4-1 and J usage is TRBJ2-3; 14 nucleotides align to TRBD2. This CDR3 is built from 18 residues. V lost 4 bases, J lost 2 bases, and 8 bases stayed unmatched. Germline-derived CDR1 and CDR2 are MGHRA and YSYEKL. This CDR3 is CASSLETSGGAYTDTQYF. DNA of the CDR3: TGCGCCAGCAGCCTCGAGACTAGCGGGGGGGCTTACACAGATACGCAGTATTTT.

V usage is TRBV19 and J usage is TRBJ1-2; perhaps TRBD1 as D (6 bases). The V end was cut by 9 bases, the J end by 4 bases, with 9 bases between. In germline, CDR1 is LNHDA, CDR2 SQIVND (reference sequence). This CDR3 spans 11 amino acids. CDR3 nucleotide sequence: TGTGCCAGCGCAGGGGTCTATGGCTACACCTTC. As protein: CASAGVYGYTF.

The V call is TRBV27, the J call TRBJ1-2, with 7 bases aligning to TRBD1. Germline assignment: CDR1 MNHEY and CDR2 SMNVEV (reference sequence). This CDR3 spans 16 amino acids. V dropped 5 bases and J dropped 4; count of bases not matched to a gene: 13. This CDR3 reads CASSALGQVWGYGYTF. The CDR3, as DNA: TGTGCCAGCAGTGCTCTAGGACAGGTTTGGGGCTATGGCTACACCTTC.

Details on this clone: Relative to the germline gene, one junction end is altered; a read error may explain this. The chain is built from TRBV18 and TRBJ1-4, with TRBD1 as a possible D gene (5 bases). The CDR3 length is 14 residues. Germline V CDR1 and CDR2: KGHSH, LQKENI. CDR3 loop: CASSPPRDNKKLFF. Here the CDR3 DNA reads TGTGCCAGCTCACCACCCAGGGATAATAAAAAACTGTTTTTT.

This sequence joins TRBV18 and TRBJ1-2; perhaps TRBD1 as D (6 bases). V lost 0 bases, J lost 4 bases, and 12 bases lay in between. In germline, CDR1 is KGHSH, CDR2 LQKENI. CDR3 length equals 15 residues. DNA for the CDR3: TGTGCCAGCTCACCACCCCGGACAGCCCTCTATGGCTACACCTTC. Its protein product is CASSPPRTALYGYTF.

The chain couples TRBV6-5 to TRBJ2-2; no clear D. CDR1 and CDR2 from the germline V gene are MNHEY and SVGAGI. V shed 5 bases and J shed 4 bases, with 11 bases lying between them. The CDR3 extends over 14 amino acids. DNA of the CDR3: TGTGCCAGCAGTCATCTTACGCGCACCGGGGAGCTGTTTTTT. Its protein is CASSHLTRTGELFF.

This chain joins TRBV6-6 and TRBJ1-1; D remains ambiguous. Trimming took off 6 bases at V and 1 base at J, with 9 bases between the two ends. There are 13 residues in the CDR3. The germline gives CDR1 MNHNY, CDR2 SVGAGI (reference sequence). This chain's CDR3 is CASSYGGNTEAFF. CDR3 coding DNA: TGTGCCAGCAGCTACGGAGGGAACACTGAAGCTTTCTTT.

The rearrangement joins TRBV19 to TRBJ1-2, with no clear D. This CDR3 has 14 amino acids. The V gene's germline CDR1 is LNHDA and CDR2 SQIVND (reference sequence). The V end lost 3 bases, the J end lost 5 bases, and 13 bases lay between the germline ends. The CDR3 protein is CASSMERGSYGYTF. CDR3 nucleotides: TGTGCCAGTAGTATGGAACGGGGTTCGTATGGCTACACCTTC.